The sequence of this TCR beta chain was determined in a study of naive and memory T cell subsets. Study findings and constraints: No ground truth validated the naive and memory repertoire findings. In naive cells, over 95% of TCR sequences were seen only once.

Germline loops: CDR1 SGDLS, CDR2 YYNGEE. The germline V and J ends were trimmed by 4 bases and 9 bases, with 11 bases remaining between them. This CDR3 has 12 amino acids. This clonotype has at least ten counts. Its antigen remains unidentified. An equimolar mix of two oligonucleotides served as the beta constant-region primer for TRBC1 and TRBC2. The ligated cDNA underwent four PCR rounds using SP2 and nested alpha and beta constant-region primers. MiXCR was run by TCRdb on the UMI-ligation and nested PCR reads, yielding one entry per CDR3 protein. The data hold about 21,000 distinct CDR3 sequences, with 9.5% to 12% observed a single time.

V gene TRBV9 combines with J gene TRBJ2-1, with no clear D. The source of this sequence is a human donor in good health. Material for sequencing was central memory CD8+ T cells from blood. In nucleotides, the CDR3 is TGTGCCAGCAGCACCGCCCGCAGTGAGCAGTTCTTC. Translated: CASSTARSEQFF.